What follows is one T cell receptor beta chain and its context. This sample was taken from a study of blood T cell repertoires in COVID-19. On the study more broadly: The United States, Italy and Spain supplied acute and convalescent COVID-19 samples.

Methods used by the authors: It was from reference gene primer amplification that nucleated cell counts were estimated. Generated by immunoSEQ multiplex PCR, the TCRdb table keeps only in-frame clones and is missing some. The V and J calls and clone size were taken over from that table, and D and trimming were inferred from the DNA. This sample has 300,000 to 400,000 clones, with about 90% found just once. Germline lookup yields CDR1 KGHDR and CDR2 SFDVKD. This CDR3 comprises 15 residues. Trimming left V 4 bases short and J 3 bases short, with 9 bases between. The material sequenced was PBMCs or T cells enriched from blood (not recorded which). The rearrangement uses TRBV24-1 and TRBJ1-6; D gene ambiguous. This TCR came from a woman under 40 who had recovered from COVID-19. The CDR3: CATSDGLDYNSPLHF. The CDR3 nucleotides read TGTGCCACCAGTGACGGGTTAGACTATAATTCACCCCTCCACTTT.